At least ten counts were recorded for the clone carrying this TCR beta chain. Its antigen is unidentified. The germline V gene encodes CDR1 MDHEN and CDR2 SYDVKM. Trimming cost V 7 bases and J 5 bases, with 21 bases left between them. The length of the CDR3 is 15 residues. Time point indicated: newly diagnosed GD, antithyroid drugs for less than 3 months. The TCR library was prepared using RNA isolated from PBMCs. This entry belongs to a study of regulatory T cells in long-lasting Graves disease. Overall study: Patients newly diagnosed with Graves' had been on antithyroid drugs for under 3 months. Study-level results: Under persistent disease, TRBV28, TRBJ1-2 and TRBJ2-5 were used preferentially.

Sequencing libraries for TCR beta were prepared with iRepertoire HTBI primers and Arm-PCR of CDR3 regions. TCRdb reprocessed the multiplex PCR reads with MiXCR, giving one entry per CDR3 protein. Altogether roughly 500,000 distinct CDR3 sequences are present, about 13% being singletons, with the ten largest covering more than 8.5%. These same records also appear under a second study, on T cells in Graves' hyperthyroidism and ophthalmopathy. As reported in that work: During a first-round RT-PCR of the TCR CDR3, the HTBI primer set was used.

The material sequenced was peripheral blood mononuclear cells (PBMCs), taken at new diagnosis, from a patient treated with antithyroid drugs. J is TRBJ2-7 and V is TRBV28; possibly TRBD2 for D (5 bases). This receptor was identified in a man aged 25 to 40 with Graves disease. The chain's CDR3 is CASIPHSGLGNEQYF. The CDR3 bases are TGTGCCAGCATTCCCCATTCCGGGCTCGGGAACGAGCAGTACTTC.